This TCR beta chain was retrieved from a study of T cells in Graves' hyperthyroidism and ophthalmopathy. As for the study in general: At the time of initial diagnosis and before any treatment, peripheral blood was collected.

RNA transcripts served as the template for amplifying TCR beta CDR3 regions. In the first-round RT-PCR of the TCR CDR3, the HTBI primer set was used. TCRdb ran MiXCR on the multiplex PCR reads and lists one entry per CDR3 protein. The table lists under 650,000 distinct CDR3 sequences, 15% to 20% of them singletons. The CDR3 runs to 15 residues. V was shortened by 4 bases and J by 5 bases, with 15 bases between the two germline ends. Germline V gene data show CDR1 as KGHSH and CDR2 as LQKENI. This clonotype was picked up many times. The sequenced material came from blood. The TCR originated in a woman aged 30 to 39 with Graves' hyperthyroidism. The chain links TRBV18 to TRBJ2-1, with D perhaps matching TRBD1 or TRBD2 (5 bases each). CDR3 amino acids: CASSRGTHRNNEQFF. The CDR3 DNA reads TGTGCCAGCTCACGAGGGACCCACCGGAACAATGAGCAGTTCTTC.